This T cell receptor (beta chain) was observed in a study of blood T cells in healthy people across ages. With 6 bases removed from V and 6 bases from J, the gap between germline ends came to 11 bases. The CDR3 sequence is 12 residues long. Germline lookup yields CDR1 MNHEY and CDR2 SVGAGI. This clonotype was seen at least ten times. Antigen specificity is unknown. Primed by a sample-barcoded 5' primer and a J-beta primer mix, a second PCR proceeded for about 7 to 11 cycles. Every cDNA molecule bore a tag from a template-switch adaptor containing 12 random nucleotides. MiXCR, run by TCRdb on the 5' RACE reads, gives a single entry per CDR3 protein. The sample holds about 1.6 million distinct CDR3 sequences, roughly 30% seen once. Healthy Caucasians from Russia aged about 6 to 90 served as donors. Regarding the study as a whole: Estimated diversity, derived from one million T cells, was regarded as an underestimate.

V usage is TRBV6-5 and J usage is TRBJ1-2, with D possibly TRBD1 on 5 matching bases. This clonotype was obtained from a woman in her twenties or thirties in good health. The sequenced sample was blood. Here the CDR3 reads CASSYGGNGYTF. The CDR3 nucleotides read TGTGCCAGCAGCTACGGGGGGAATGGCTACACCTTC.